A single sample gave rise to the 27 T cell receptor beta chains below, sequenced in a study of T cell responses to AZD1222 COVID-19 vaccine (dated by TCRdb to about 2021). Taken with the paper, the label for time point translates to: baseline before first vaccination. The treatment or condition label of this sample denotes: meningococcal conjugate vaccine given as trial control. The library relied on the immunoSEQ multiplex PCR assay. Imported from immuneACCESS, the table was reduced by TCRdb to in-frame sequences with V and J called. These copies leave out some clones; in studies compared against another copy, an unresolved V gene accounts for under half, and the cause of the remainder is not known. Present in this sample are 150,000 to 200,000 clones, 75% to 90% of which were seen just once. The biggest ten clones account for around 2.5% of the sample. The starting material was peripheral blood, obtained on day 0 of MenACWY control vaccination. These receptors came from an adult in good health.

This chain links TRBV28 with TRBJ1-2, with a tentative D call TRBD1 (6 bases). The CDR3 is made up of 14 amino acids. The germline V and J ends were trimmed by 3 bases and 3 bases, with 11 bases remaining between them. Germline CDR1 and CDR2: MDHEN and SYDVKM. CDR3 in amino acids: CASSLGGQYYGYTF. The CDR3 nucleotides are TGTGCCAGCAGTTTGGGGGGGCAATACTATGGCTACACCTTC.

With respect to this clone: Relative to the germline gene, one junction end is altered; a read error may explain this. The chain uses TRBV28 and TRBJ1-6, with D possibly TRBD1 on 6 matching bases. The CDR3 is made up of 12 amino acids. Germline assignment: CDR1 MDHEN and CDR2 SYDVKM. The CDR3 loop reads CASRTGIFALYF. CDR3 DNA: TGTGCCAGCAGGACAGGAATTTTTGCCCTCTACTTT.

This clone appeared a single time. The rearrangement uses TRBV2 and TRBJ2-7; D possibly uses TRBD1 or TRBD2 (5 bases each). Germline loops: CDR1 SNHLY, CDR2 FYNNEI. CDR3 length: 16 amino acids. V lost 4 bases to trimming and J lost 2 bases, with 18 bases between them. DNA for the CDR3: TGTGCCAGCAGTGTCCCCTCGGATTGGGGGACCTACGAGCAGTACTTC. This encodes CASSVPSDWGTYEQYF.

This clone was seen a few times. This chain links TRBV5-5 with TRBJ2-2; TRBD2 matches at 12 bases. Germline V gene lookup returns CDR1 SGHKS and CDR2 YYEKEE (reference sequence). The trim removed 2 bases at V and 6 bases at J, leaving 2 bases unmatched. The CDR3 runs to 15 residues. CDR3 in amino acids: CASSLSSGRAGELFF. The CDR3 bases are TGTGCCAGCAGCTTATCTAGCGGGAGGGCCGGGGAGCTGTTTTTT.

The rearrangement joins TRBV30 to TRBJ1-1; 8 bases are shared with TRBD1. Germline values: CDR1 GTSNPN, CDR2 SVGIG (reference sequence). Trimming removed 5 bases from V and 1 base from J; junction bases left unmatched: 3. This CDR3 is built from 13 residues. CDR3 in amino acids: CAWVQGANTEAFF. The CDR3 nucleotides read TGTGCCTGGGTCCAGGGGGCGAACACTGAAGCTTTCTTT. The variable domain in full, with the rest retrieved from reference TRBV30 and TRBJ1-1, is SQTIHQWPATLVQPVGSPLSLECTVEGTSNPNLYWYRQAAGRGLQLLFYSVGIGQISSEVPQNLSASRPQDRQFILSSKKLLLSDSGFYLCAWVQGANTEAFFGQGTRLTVV.

This clone has just a few counts. The rearrangement uses TRBV12-3 or TRBV12-4 and TRBJ1-5; no definite D call. Trimming shortened V by 1 base and J by 6 bases, and 7 bases separated the two germline ends. This CDR3 comprises 13 residues. The CDR3 DNA reads as TGTGCCAGCAGTTTAGACAGCGGTCAGCCCCAGCATTTT. Translating it yields CASSLDSGQPQHF.

The V call is TRBV7-2, the J call TRBJ2-3; a weak D match, TRBD2 (6 bases). In germline, CDR1 is SGHTA, CDR2 FQGNSA. The V and J ends lost 1 base and 4 bases respectively, with 6 bases between them. The CDR3 has 13 amino acids. The CDR3 reads CASSLGLADTQYF. The CDR3 nucleotides read TGTGCCAGCAGCTTAGGACTAGCAGATACGCAGTATTTT.

There are a few counts of this clone. The chain recombines TRBV9 with TRBJ2-3; perhaps D is TRBD1 or TRBD2 (6 bases each). V dropped 3 bases and J dropped 5 bases, with 10 bases sitting between them. CDR1 is SGDLS and CDR2 is YYNGEE in the germline V gene. This CDR3 has 13 residues. Here the CDR3 reads CASSGGARDTQYF. The CDR3 DNA is TGTGCCAGCAGCGGGGGGGCCAGAGATACGCAGTATTTT.

The chain has TRBV5-4 and TRBJ2-7; 8 bases agree with TRBD1. This CDR3 comprises 15 residues. The V and J ends lost 4 bases and 2 bases, in that order; junction bases with no gene match: 8. CDR1 and CDR2 (germline): SGHNT, YYREEE (reference sequence). The CDR3 sequence: CASSPDRGPTYEQYF. The CDR3, as DNA: TGTGCCAGCAGCCCAGACAGGGGACCTACCTACGAGCAGTACTTC. Complete variable domain (other parts from reference TRBV5-4 and TRBJ2-7): ETGVTQSPTHLIKTRGQQVTLRCSSQSGHNTVSWYQQALGQGPQFIFQYYREEENGRGNFPPRFSGLQFPNYSSELNVNALELDDSALYLCASSPDRGPTYEQYFGPGTRLTVT.

The rearrangement links TRBV18 to TRBJ1-2; 7 positions agree with TRBD1. V lost 3 bases, J lost 2 bases, and 12 bases stayed unmatched. Germline assignment: CDR1 KGHSH and CDR2 LQKENI. The CDR3 has 17 residues. Here the CDR3 DNA reads TGTGCCAGCTCACCCTTTGCTCCGGGACAGATGAACTATGGCTACACCTTC. Translation: CASSPFAPGQMNYGYTF.

This chain uses TRBV27 with TRBJ2-7; tentative D call: TRBD2 (6 bases). CDR1 is MNHEY and CDR2 is SMNVEV in the germline V gene (reference sequence). V was pared by 0 bases and J by 0 bases, with 9 bases between. The CDR3 covers 15 residues. This CDR3 is CASSLSGGGSYEQYF. As DNA, the CDR3 is TGTGCCAGCAGTTTATCCGGGGGTGGCTCCTACGAGCAGTACTTC.

The J gene is TRBJ1-6, the V gene TRBV30; possibly TRBD1 for D (5 bases). Trimming pared 0 bases from V and 5 bases from J, leaving 5 bases between. Germline CDR1 is GTSNPN and CDR2 is SVGIG (reference sequence). The CDR3 totals 13 residues. CDR3 loop: CAWSVQDNSPLHF. The CDR3 bases are TGTGCCTGGAGTGTACAGGATAATTCACCCCTCCACTTT.

The chain recombines TRBV5-6 with TRBJ2-5; 8 positions agree with TRBD2. V was pared by 4 bases and J by 4 bases, with 9 bases of the junction left unmatched. This CDR3 is 15 amino acids long. Germline V gene sequence: CDR1 SGHDT, CDR2 YYEEEE. CDR3 in DNA: TGTGCCAGCAGCCGGGCCGGGACTAGGGGAGAGACCCAGTACTTC. Residues: CASSRAGTRGETQYF.

The rearrangement links TRBV7-9 to TRBJ1-1, with a possible D match to TRBD1 (6 bases). This CDR3 contains 16 residues. V lost 5 bases and J 1 base, leaving 17 bases between the germline ends. Germline V gene sequence: CDR1 SEHNR, CDR2 FQNEAQ (reference sequence). The CDR3 loop reads CASSEGGYKPNTEAFF. For the CDR3, the DNA is TGTGCCAGCAGCGAGGGGGGGTACAAACCGAACACTGAAGCTTTCTTT.

The V and J genes are TRBV28 and TRBJ2-3; 9 nucleotides agree with TRBD1. Germline-derived CDR1 and CDR2 are MDHEN and SYDVKM. The CDR3 loop spans 16 amino acids. J gave up 5 bases and V 8 bases, and 14 bases lay outside the gene matches. The CDR3 is CASRTLAGQGGDTQYF. The DNA for the CDR3 is TGTGCCAGCCGCACCCTCGCGGGACAGGGTGGAGATACGCAGTATTTT.

This clone was seen just once. V and J are TRBV4-1 and TRBJ1-4; D remains unclear. The CDR3 is made up of 13 amino acids. Looked up from germline, CDR1 is MGHRA and CDR2 is YSYEKL. V was trimmed by 4 bases and J by 5 bases, leaving 8 bases between them. The CDR3: CASSLDWNEKLFF. CDR3 DNA: TGCGCCAGCAGCCTGGACTGGAATGAAAAACTGTTTTTT.

The chain has TRBV9 and TRBJ2-3; 7 positions agree with TRBD1. The CDR3 contains 17 residues. The germline CDR1 and CDR2 sequences are SGDLS and YYNGEE. Trimming at V came to 0 bases and at J to 4 bases, leaving 11 bases not matched to a gene. The CDR3 DNA is TGTGCCAGCAGCGTAGACAGTAACAGGGGTGTCGCAGATACGCAGTATTTT. It yields the protein CASSVDSNRGVADTQYF. The whole variable domain, remainder taken from reference TRBV9 and TRBJ2-3, is DSGVTQTPKHLITATGQRVTLRCSPRSGDLSVYWYQQSLDQGLQFLIQYYNGEERAKGNILERFSAQQFPDLHSELNLSSLELGDSALYFCASSVDSNRGVADTQYFGPGTRLTVL.

V usage is TRBV3-1 (or the pseudogene TRBV3-2) and J usage is TRBJ2-3; perhaps TRBD2 as D (5 bases). This CDR3 has 14 residues. Germline V gene sequence: CDR1 LGHDT, CDR2 YNNKEL (reference sequence). Trimming pared 1 base from V and 5 bases from J, leaving 10 bases between. This CDR3 reads CASSQGGGRDTQYF. The CDR3 DNA is TGTGCCAGCAGCCAAGGCGGAGGAAGAGATACGCAGTATTTT.

The chain couples TRBV3-1 (or the pseudogene TRBV3-2) to TRBJ2-3; D is ambiguous. The CDR3 has 13 amino acids. Between the trimmed V and J ends, which lost 4 bases and 0 bases, there was a span of 5 bases. The germline V gene encodes CDR1 LGHDT and CDR2 YNNKEL (reference sequence). The CDR3 nucleotides read TGTGCCAGCAGCCGCGTTAGCACAGATACGCAGTATTTT. Protein product: CASSRVSTDTQYF.

The gene calls are TRBV6-5 and TRBJ2-7, with 8 nucleotides matching TRBD2. The trim removed 6 bases at V and 7 bases at J, leaving 11 bases unmatched. CDR1 and CDR2 from the germline V gene are MNHEY and SVGAGI. CDR3 length: 14 amino acids. This CDR3 is CASRPGRALFEQYF. The CDR3 DNA reads TGTGCCAGCAGACCCGGGAGGGCCCTTTTTGAGCAGTACTTC.

There are a few counts of this clone. The genes are TRBV14 and TRBJ1-2; D might be TRBD1 (5 bases). This CDR3 is 13 amino acids long. Germline CDR1 and CDR2: SGHDN and FVKESK. Trimming pared 4 bases from V and 6 bases from J, leaving 12 bases between. CDR3 sequence reads: CASSPEQGHGYTF. CDR3 nucleotide sequence: TGTGCCAGCAGCCCGGAGCAGGGCCATGGCTACACCTTC.

This clone was seen a few times. The chain is built from TRBV7-3 and TRBJ2-1, with D unclear. Germline-derived CDR1 and CDR2 are SGHTA and FQGTGA. V lost 5 bases to trimming and J lost 0 bases, with 17 bases between them. This CDR3 spans 17 amino acids. The CDR3 bases are TGTGCCAGCAGCCCAAACTCACGGCCAGGCTCCTACAATGAGCAGTTCTTC. Amino acid sequence: CASSPNSRPGSYNEQFF.

This clone was observed a handful of times. The rearrangement links TRBV15 to TRBJ2-7; 9 nucleotides align to TRBD2. V lost 1 base, J lost 0 bases, and 4 bases stayed unmatched. CDR3 length equals 16 residues. CDR1 is LNHNV and CDR2 is YYDKDF in the germline V gene (reference sequence). DNA for the CDR3: TGTGCCACCAGCAGAGTCGCTAGCGGGAACTCCTACGAGCAGTACTTC. It specifies CATSRVASGNSYEQYF.

This chain joins TRBV10-3 and TRBJ1-1, with D uncertain. The CDR3 loop spans 13 amino acids. Trimming removed 3 bases from V and 3 bases from J, with 8 bases in between. CDR1 and CDR2 (germline): ENHRY, SYGVKD. Written as DNA, the CDR3 is TGTGCCATCAGTGACCCCCCGGACACTGAAGCTTTCTTT. This translates into CAISDPPDTEAFF.

The V gene is TRBV6-1, the J gene TRBJ2-1, with 7 bases identical to TRBD1. The germline gives CDR1 MNHNS, CDR2 SASEGT. The trim removed 7 bases at V and 6 bases at J, leaving 6 bases unmatched. This CDR3 contains 13 residues. CDR3 nucleotides: TGTGCCAGCATACCGGCAGGGGGCAATGAGCAGTTCTTC. Translation: CASIPAGGNEQFF.

The chain recombines TRBV24-1 with TRBJ1-3, with D possibly matching TRBD1 (5 bases). From germline, CDR1 is KGHDR and CDR2 SFDVKD. Deletions cut 1 base from V and 5 bases from J, with 11 bases between. CDR3 length: 15 residues. DNA of the CDR3: TGTGCCACCAGTGATTTTCAGGGTCGGAGAAACACCATATATTTT. This translates into CATSDFQGRRNTIYF.

V usage is TRBV5-1 and J usage is TRBJ2-1; D gene uncertain. Trimming pared 6 bases from V and 5 bases from J, leaving 6 bases between. This CDR3 contains 11 residues. Germline V gives CDR1 SGHRS, CDR2 YFSETQ. DNA of the CDR3: TGCGCCAGCATGGGGAACAATGAGCAGTTCTTC. Amino acid sequence: CASMGNNEQFF.